This TCR beta chain was captured in a study of T cell changes during pregnancy in multiple sclerosis. This CDR3 contains 15 residues. V was shortened by 0 bases and J by 3 bases, with 12 bases between the two germline ends. Germline CDR1 LGHNA, CDR2 YSLEER. TCRdb's copy holds only in-frame clones and misses some; the assay was immunoSEQ multiplex PCR. The sample has some 77,000 clones; about 92% are singletons. The chain has TRBV4-3 and TRBJ2-7, with TRBD2 as a possible D gene (7 bases). This clonotype was obtained from a female donor in good health, enrolled as a control in a pregnancy study. Here the sequenced sample was peripheral blood, taken in the second trimester of pregnancy. CDR3 amino acids: CASSQDLGGGYEQYF. CDR3 DNA sequence: TGCGCCAGCAGCCAAGATTTGGGAGGGGGCTACGAGCAGTACTTC.